Presented here are 20 T cell receptor beta chains from one specimen sequenced in a study of blood T cell repertoires in COVID-19. The data were produced by immunoSEQ multiplex PCR, yet TCRdb's version contains in-frame clones alone and is incomplete. The sample shows around 200,000 clones, 90% of them seen only once. Sequenced: peripheral blood. The source is a man aged 50-59 years with acute or convalescent COVID-19.

V is TRBV10-3 and J is TRBJ1-1; possible D gene TRBD1, 6 bases. The germline V gene has CDR1 ENHRY and CDR2 SYGVKD. This CDR3 spans 13 amino acids. With 6 bases removed from V and 3 bases from J, the gap between germline ends came to 11 bases. The CDR3 DNA is TGTGCCATCAGACCACAGGGTGACACTGAAGCTTTCTTT. Protein product: CAIRPQGDTEAFF.

The gene calls are TRBV7-6 and TRBJ2-1; 12 nucleotides agree with TRBD2. This CDR3 is 15 amino acids long. J gave up 6 bases and V 5 bases, and 5 bases lay outside the gene matches. Germline V lookup: CDR1 SGHVS, CDR2 FNYEAQ. The CDR3 reads CASSPTSGRTNEQFF. CDR3 nucleotides: TGTGCCAGCAGCCCAACTAGCGGGAGGACCAATGAGCAGTTCTTC.

This chain links TRBV7-3 with TRBJ2-1; TRBD2 matches 7 bases. V lost 2 bases and J lost 3; bases outside the gene matches: 4. The CDR3 totals 15 residues. Looked up from germline, CDR1 is SGHTA and CDR2 is FQGTGA. The CDR3 is CASSLLAGFYNEQFF. The DNA of the CDR3 is TGTGCCAGCAGCTTATTAGCGGGCTTCTACAATGAGCAGTTCTTC.

This chain joins TRBV19 and TRBJ2-1, with D possibly TRBD1 on 5 matching bases. Trimming took 0 bases from V and 2 from J, leaving 14 bases between them. Germline CDR1 LNHDA, CDR2 SQIVND (reference sequence). This CDR3 spans 17 amino acids. CDR3 bases: TGTGCCAGTAGTATAGATTGGGGCCGGTGGGCCTACAATGAGCAGTTCTTC. Translation: CASSIDWGRWAYNEQFF.

This chain links TRBV19 with TRBJ2-1; TRBD2 matches 11 bases. Germline V lookup: CDR1 LNHDA, CDR2 SQIVND (reference sequence). The length of the CDR3 is 14 residues. V lost 5 bases, J lost 10 bases, and 7 bases stayed unmatched. The CDR3 protein is CASSYSGGAGEQFF. CDR3 DNA sequence: TGTGCCAGTAGTTATAGCGGGGGGGCCGGAGAGCAGTTCTTC.

The chain links TRBV2 to TRBJ1-6; 8 bases map to TRBD1. J lost 6 bases, V lost 6 bases, and 7 bases had no gene match. CDR3 size: 15 residues. Germline values: CDR1 SNHLY, CDR2 FYNNEI. The CDR3: CASSARDRTNSPLHF. The CDR3 nucleotides read TGTGCCAGCAGCGCACGGGACAGGACTAATTCACCCCTCCACTTT.

The chain combines TRBV30 with TRBJ2-1; D remains ambiguous. Trimming pared 1 base from V and 7 bases from J, leaving 5 bases between. The CDR3 contains 11 residues. Germline CDR1 and CDR2: GTSNPN and SVGIG (reference sequence). CDR3 nucleotides: TGTGCCTGGAGTGCCAGGAATGAGCAGTTCTTC. This encodes CAWSARNEQFF.

The chain uses TRBV5-1 and TRBJ1-5, with D perhaps matching TRBD1 (5 bases). V shed 0 bases and J shed 6 bases, with 13 bases lying between them. Per the germline V gene, CDR1 is SGHRS and CDR2 is YFSETQ. The length of the CDR3 is 15 residues. The CDR3 spells CASSLVPGKGQPQHF. The CDR3 nucleotides read TGCGCCAGCAGCTTGGTTCCAGGGAAGGGTCAGCCCCAGCATTTT.

This clone is a singleton in its sample. The chain uses TRBV12-3 or TRBV12-4 and TRBJ2-3; tentatively, D is TRBD2 (5 bases). Trimming removed 3 bases from V and 6 bases from J, with 10 bases in between. This CDR3 spans 13 amino acids. The DNA of the CDR3 is TGTGCCAGCAGTTTGGATCGGAGGGATACGCAGTATTTT. It yields the protein CASSLDRRDTQYF.

This chain joins TRBV6-5 and TRBJ1-2; D uncertain. Germline CDR1 and CDR2: MNHEY and SVGAGI. V was shortened by 5 bases and J by 7 bases, with 17 bases between the two germline ends. The CDR3 sequence is 14 residues long. The CDR3 coding sequence is TGTGCCAGCAGTACCTCGGGAAAGTGGGGTGGCTACACCTTC. This gives the protein CASSTSGKWGGYTF.

This clone showed up just once. The chain links TRBV6-5 to TRBJ1-5, with TRBD1 identical over 7 bases. Losses at the gene ends were 6 bases for V and 1 base for J; bases not matched to a gene: 6. This CDR3 is built from 15 residues. Germline loops: CDR1 MNHEY, CDR2 SVGAGI. CDR3 loop: CASRDLQGSNQPQHF. The CDR3 nucleotides are TGTGCCAGCAGGGATTTACAGGGGAGCAATCAGCCCCAGCATTTT.

Only one count was recorded for this clone. V and J are TRBV4-1 and TRBJ1-3, with D possibly TRBD1 on 5 matching bases. Germline lookup yields CDR1 MGHRA and CDR2 YSYEKL. The CDR3 is made up of 17 amino acids. V lost 1 base, J lost 0 bases, and 13 bases lay in between. The CDR3 sequence: CASSQGVTAYSGNTIYF. The CDR3 bases are TGCGCCAGCAGCCAAGGGGTGACAGCCTACTCTGGAAACACCATATATTTT.

This chain joins TRBV28 and TRBJ1-4; D perhaps matches TRBD1 (5 bases). Trimming removed 6 bases at V and 6 bases at J, with 17 bases between. The CDR3 has 15 amino acids. Germline lookup yields CDR1 MDHEN and CDR2 SYDVKM. The CDR3 DNA is TGTGCCAGCAGCCCCGGGGGAGCACGGTATGAAAAACTGTTTTTT. It yields the protein CASSPGGARYEKLFF.

V usage is TRBV18 and J usage is TRBJ1-1; the D is unclear. The CDR3 sequence is 17 residues long. The V end lost 4 bases, the J end lost 3 bases, and 21 bases lay between the germline ends. Germline CDR1 KGHSH, CDR2 LQKENI. CDR3 region: CASSLLTGSLGDTEAFF. CDR3 nucleotides: TGTGCCAGCTCACTACTTACCGGGTCCCTCGGCGACACTGAAGCTTTCTTT. The whole variable domain, filled in from reference TRBV18 and TRBJ1-1, reads NAGVMQNPRHLVRRRGQEARLRCSPMKGHSHVYWYRQLPEEGLKFMVYLQKENIIDESGMPKERFSAEFPKEGPSILRIQQVVRGDSAAYFCASSLLTGSLGDTEAFFGQGTRLTVV.

This sequence joins TRBV28 and TRBJ1-1, with TRBD1 matching over 10 bases. The CDR3 runs 16 residues. V shed 6 bases, J shed 6 bases, and the junction held 13 bases outside the gene matches. Germline values: CDR1 MDHEN, CDR2 SYDVKM. The CDR3 protein is CASRQWDRGNRAEAFF. For the CDR3, the DNA is TGTGCCAGCAGACAATGGGACAGGGGAAATAGGGCTGAAGCTTTCTTT.

The rearrangement links TRBV12-3 or TRBV12-4 to TRBJ1-1, with a weak D call TRBD1 (5 bases). The CDR3 sequence is 12 residues long. The V and J ends lost 9 bases and 11 bases respectively, with 19 bases between them. The CDR3 sequence: CASRSLGGFAFF. The CDR3 DNA is TGTGCCAGTCGCTCATTGGGGGGTTTCGCTTTCTTT.

The rearrangement uses TRBV30 and TRBJ2-2; 8 nucleotides align to TRBD2. The CDR3 totals 14 residues. The V and J ends lost 6 bases and 0 bases, in that order; junction bases with no gene match: 3. Germline CDR1 is GTSNPN and CDR2 is SVGIG (reference sequence). The CDR3 is CACQGLANTGELFF. The CDR3 nucleotides read TGTGCCTGTCAGGGACTAGCGAACACCGGGGAGCTGTTTTTT. Full variable domain (missing parts from reference TRBV30 and TRBJ2-2): SQTIHQWPATLVQPVGSPLSLECTVEGTSNPNLYWYRQAAGRGLQLLFYSVGIGQISSEVPQNLSASRPQDRQFILSSKKLLLSDSGFYLCACQGLANTGELFFGEGSRLTVL.

About this clone: The same CDR3 is also encoded by other DNA sequences in this sample. This chain links TRBV3-1 (or the pseudogene TRBV3-2) with TRBJ2-2; TRBD2 is a possible D gene (5 bases). The CDR3 covers 13 residues. The V and J ends lost 1 base and 5 bases respectively, with 5 bases between them. Germline CDR1 LGHDT, CDR2 YNNKEL (reference sequence). Written as DNA, the CDR3 is TGTGCCAGCAGCCAAGGAGGGACCGGGGAGCTGTTTTTT. Its translation: CASSQGGTGELFF.

The chain has TRBV7-2 and TRBJ2-7; 8 bases map to TRBD2. The junction had 13 bases not matched to a gene; V was cut back by 3 bases and J by 3 bases. Germline lookup yields CDR1 SGHTA and CDR2 FQGNSA. The CDR3 totals 17 residues. The CDR3 spells CASSFTRTSYTIYEQYF. The CDR3 coding sequence is TGTGCCAGCAGCTTTACTCGGACTAGCTATACCATCTACGAGCAGTACTTC.

V gene TRBV5-6 combines with J gene TRBJ1-2; D gene uncertain. Deletions cut 1 base from V and 9 bases from J, with 7 bases between. The V gene's germline CDR1 is SGHDT and CDR2 YYEEEE. CDR3 length: 11 residues. The CDR3 protein is CASSLTGSYTF. The CDR3 bases are TGTGCCAGCAGCTTGACGGGGAGCTACACCTTC.